The rows below give T cell receptor beta chains drawn from one sample of a study of neurological immune-mediated disorders. Using its own MiXCR run on the 5' RACE reads, TCRdb lists one record per CDR3 protein. Of nearly 45,000 distinct CDR3 sequences detected, about 22% appear once; the ten largest clones hold 3.5% to 5%. Sequenced input: PBMCs. Receptors originate from a man in his 60s with HTLV-1-associated myelopathy (HAM/TSP). The CDR3 runs from the conserved cysteine through the conserved F or W.

V gene,CDR3 length,J gene,CDR3 protein
TRBV7-6,14,TRBJ2-2,CATREGAVTGELFF
TRBV29-1,12,TRBJ2-7,CSVGGNAYEQYF
TRBV5-8,13,TRBJ2-7,CASSLTGSSEQYF
TRBV29-1,14,TRBJ2-1,CSVHAPPKYNEQFF
TRBV4-1,17,TRBJ2-1,CANSQDEPSGRWNEQFF
TRBV7-9,18,TRBJ2-1,CASSPLGFTSAPYNEQFF
TRBV7-6,14,TRBJ1-6,CASSASGTNSPLHF
TRBV27,15,TRBJ2-2,CASSPLRGHTGELFF
TRBV5-5,14,TRBJ2-7,CASSLSAGSYEQYF
TRBV29-1,11,TRBJ1-1,CSVEEGLEAFF
TRBV5-5,12,TRBJ1-2,CASSFLQGPVTF
TRBV2,12,TRBJ2-1,CASSEAWVEGLF
TRBV7-3,12,TRBJ2-1,CASSPTGGEQFF
TRBV9,14,TRBJ2-2,CASSVDQNTGELFF
TRBV4-2,15,TRBJ2-7,CASSQGLAEPYEQYF
TRBV5-8,13,TRBJ2-1,CDSSLAGANEQFF
TRBV5-1,13,TRBJ2-5,CASSTDLAETQYF
TRBV28,11,TRBJ1-1,CASTTGTEAFF
TRBV28,15,TRBJ2-2,CASSSGTGYTGELFF
TRBV3-1,16,TRBJ1-1,CASSQKFGQAVTEAFF
TRBV12-3/TRBV12-4,15,TRBJ1-4,CASSPTTGEGEKLFF
TRBV6-1,14,TRBJ2-1,CASRVSGSGNEQFF
TRBV19,12,TRBJ2-2,CASSMGTGELFF
TRBV5-1,14,TRBJ2-3,CASSLADRGVTQYF
TRBV11-2,17,TRBJ2-2,CASSLVGRASSTGELFF